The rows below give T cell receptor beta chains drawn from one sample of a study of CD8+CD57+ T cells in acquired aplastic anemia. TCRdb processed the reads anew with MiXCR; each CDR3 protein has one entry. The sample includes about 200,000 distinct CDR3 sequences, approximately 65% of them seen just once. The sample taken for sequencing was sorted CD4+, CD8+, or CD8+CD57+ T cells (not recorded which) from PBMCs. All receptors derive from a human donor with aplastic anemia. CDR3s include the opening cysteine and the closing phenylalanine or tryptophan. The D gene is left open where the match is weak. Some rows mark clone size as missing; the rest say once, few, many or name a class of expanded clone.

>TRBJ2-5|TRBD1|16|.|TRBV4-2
CASSRPTGEYGETQYF
TGTGCCAGCAGCCGCCCTACAGGGGAGTATGGGGAGACCCAGTACTTC
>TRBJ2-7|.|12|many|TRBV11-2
CASSLVGGEQYF
TGTGCCAGCAGCTTAGTGGGGGGCGAGCAGTACTTC
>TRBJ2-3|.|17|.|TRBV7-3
CASSLSSTRGGTDTQYF
TGTGCCAGCAGCTTATCCTCAACTAGAGGGGGGACAGATACGCAGTATTTT
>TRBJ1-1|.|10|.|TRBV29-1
CSARNTEAFF
TGCAGCGCGCGGAACACTGAAGCTTTCTTT
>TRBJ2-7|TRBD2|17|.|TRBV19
CASSIDLSGSLTDEQYF
TGTGCCAGTAGTATAGATCTTAGCGGGAGCTTGACAGACGAGCAGTACTTC
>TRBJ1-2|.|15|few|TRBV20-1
CSASSPSGGVYGYTF
TGCAGTGCTAGCTCTCCGTCGGGAGGTGTCTATGGCTACACCTTC
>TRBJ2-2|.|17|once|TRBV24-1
CATSDLEVRGYTGELFF
TGTGCCACCAGTGATTTGGAGGTGCGGGGATACACCGGGGAGCTGTTTTTT
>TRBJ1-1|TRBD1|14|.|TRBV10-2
CASQTWTGSAEAFF
TGCGCCAGCCAAACGTGGACAGGGAGTGCTGAAGCTTTCTTT
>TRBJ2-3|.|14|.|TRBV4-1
CASSQDRNTDTQYF
TGCGCCAGCAGCCAAGATAGGAACACAGATACGCAGTATTTT
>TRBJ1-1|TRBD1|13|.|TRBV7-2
CASSGGSNTEAFF
TGTGCCAGTTCAGGGGGATCGAATACTGAAGCTTTCTTT
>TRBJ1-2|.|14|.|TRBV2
CASSAARGAVGYTF
TGTGCCAGCAGTGCGGCAAGGGGCGCGGTAGGCTACACCTTC
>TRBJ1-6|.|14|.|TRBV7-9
CASSLRSLNSPLHF
TGTGCCAGCAGCTTACGGTCTCTCAATTCACCCCTCCACTTT
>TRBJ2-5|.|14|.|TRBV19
CASSIRWTEETQYF
TGTGCCAGTAGTATTCGTTGGACAGAAGAGACCCAGTACTTC